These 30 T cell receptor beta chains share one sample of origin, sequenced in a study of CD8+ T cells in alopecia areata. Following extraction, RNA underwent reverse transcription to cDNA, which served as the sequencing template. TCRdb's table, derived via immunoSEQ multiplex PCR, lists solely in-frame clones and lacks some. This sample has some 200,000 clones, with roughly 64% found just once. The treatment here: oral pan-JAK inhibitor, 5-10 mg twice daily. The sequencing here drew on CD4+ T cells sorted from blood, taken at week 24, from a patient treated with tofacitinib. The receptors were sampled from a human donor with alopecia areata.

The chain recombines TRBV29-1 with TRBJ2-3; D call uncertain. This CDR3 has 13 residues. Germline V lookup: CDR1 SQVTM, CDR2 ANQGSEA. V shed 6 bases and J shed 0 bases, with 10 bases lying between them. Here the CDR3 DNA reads TGCAGCGTCGGCCCTTGGAGCACAGATACGCAGTATTTT. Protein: CSVGPWSTDTQYF.

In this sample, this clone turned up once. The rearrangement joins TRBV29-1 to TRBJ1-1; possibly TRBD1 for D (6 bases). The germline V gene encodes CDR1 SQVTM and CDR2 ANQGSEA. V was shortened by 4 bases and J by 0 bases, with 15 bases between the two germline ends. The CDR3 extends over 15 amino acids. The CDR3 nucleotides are TGCAGCGTTGCGGTCCAGGGGCTTCTGAACACTGAAGCTTTCTTT. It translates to CSVAVQGLLNTEAFF.

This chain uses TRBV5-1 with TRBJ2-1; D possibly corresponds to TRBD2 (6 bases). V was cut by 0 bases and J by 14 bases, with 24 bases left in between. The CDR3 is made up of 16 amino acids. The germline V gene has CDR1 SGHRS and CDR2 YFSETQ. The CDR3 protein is CASSLALGTGSGEEFF. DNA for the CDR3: TGCGCCAGCAGCTTGGCCTTGGGGACGGGCTCCGGGGAGGAGTTCTTC.

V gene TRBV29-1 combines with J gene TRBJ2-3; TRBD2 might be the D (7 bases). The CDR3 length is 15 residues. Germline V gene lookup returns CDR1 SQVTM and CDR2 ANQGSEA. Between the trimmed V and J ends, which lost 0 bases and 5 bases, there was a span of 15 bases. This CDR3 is CSVEDLGGHRDTQYF. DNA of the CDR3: TGCAGCGTTGAAGATCTGGGGGGGCATAGAGATACGCAGTATTTT.

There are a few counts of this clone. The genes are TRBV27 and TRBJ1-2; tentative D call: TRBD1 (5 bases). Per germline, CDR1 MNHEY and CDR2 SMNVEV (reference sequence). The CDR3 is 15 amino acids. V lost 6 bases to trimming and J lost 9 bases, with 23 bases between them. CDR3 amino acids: CASRLGGTDVWSYTF. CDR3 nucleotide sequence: TGTGCCAGCAGGCTAGGTGGGACGGACGTTTGGAGCTACACCTTC.

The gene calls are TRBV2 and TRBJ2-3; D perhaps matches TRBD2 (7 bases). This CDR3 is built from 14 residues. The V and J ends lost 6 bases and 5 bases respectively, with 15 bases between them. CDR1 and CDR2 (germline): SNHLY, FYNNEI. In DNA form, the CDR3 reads TGTGCCAGCAGCGGGGGGCGCGGGGAAGATACGCAGTATTTT. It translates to CASSGGRGEDTQYF.

In DNA, the CDR3 is TGTGCCAGCAGCTTACGGGGCGGCTACACCTTC. Protein product: CASSLRGGYTF. The chain is built from TRBV7-2 and TRBJ1-2, with a tentative D call TRBD1 (5 bases). The CDR3 contains 11 residues. CDR1 is SGHTA, CDR2 FQGNSA, per germline. Deletions cut 2 bases from V and 8 bases from J, with 6 bases between.

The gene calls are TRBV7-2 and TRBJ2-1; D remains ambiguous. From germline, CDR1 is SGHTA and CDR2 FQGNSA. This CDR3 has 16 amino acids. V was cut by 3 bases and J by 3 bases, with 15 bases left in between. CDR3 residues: CASSFAGVGNYNEQFF. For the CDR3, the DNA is TGTGCCAGCAGCTTCGCCGGCGTAGGTAACTACAATGAGCAGTTCTTC.

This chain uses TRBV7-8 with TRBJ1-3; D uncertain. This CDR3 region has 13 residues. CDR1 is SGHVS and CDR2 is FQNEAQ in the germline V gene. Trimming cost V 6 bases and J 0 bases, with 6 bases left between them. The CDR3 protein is CASRSSSGNTIYF. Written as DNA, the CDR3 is TGTGCCAGCAGAAGTAGCTCTGGAAACACCATATATTTT.

CDR3 region: CAWSVQGTEAFF. CDR3 sequence (DNA): TGTGCCTGGAGTGTCCAGGGCACTGAAGCTTTCTTT. J is TRBJ1-1 and V is TRBV30; the D gene is possibly TRBD1 (5 bases). V was trimmed by 0 bases and J by 4 bases, leaving 6 bases between them. Germline lookup yields CDR1 GTSNPN and CDR2 SVGIG (reference sequence). The CDR3 consists of 12 residues. Drawing the rest from reference TRBV30 and TRBJ1-1, the complete variable domain is SQTIHQWPATLVQPVGSPLSLECTVEGTSNPNLYWYRQAAGRGLQLLFYSVGIGQISSEVPQNLSASRPQDRQFILSSKKLLLSDSGFYLCAWSVQGTEAFFGQGTRLTVV.

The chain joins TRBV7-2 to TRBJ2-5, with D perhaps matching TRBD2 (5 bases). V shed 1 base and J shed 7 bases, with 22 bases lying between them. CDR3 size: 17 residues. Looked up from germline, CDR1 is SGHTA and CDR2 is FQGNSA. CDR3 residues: CASSLERAGHPSGTQYF. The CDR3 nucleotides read TGTGCCAGCAGCTTAGAGAGGGCAGGCCACCCCTCAGGGACCCAGTACTTC.

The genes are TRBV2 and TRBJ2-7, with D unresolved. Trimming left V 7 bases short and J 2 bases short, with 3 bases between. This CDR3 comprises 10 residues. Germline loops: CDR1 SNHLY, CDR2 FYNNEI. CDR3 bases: TGTGCCAGCATGGCCTACGAGCAGTACTTC. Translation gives CASMAYEQYF.

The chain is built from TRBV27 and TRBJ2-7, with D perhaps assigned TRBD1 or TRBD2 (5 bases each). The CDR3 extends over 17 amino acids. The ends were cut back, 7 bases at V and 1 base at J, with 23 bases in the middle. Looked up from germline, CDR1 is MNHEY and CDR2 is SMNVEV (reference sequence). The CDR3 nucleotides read TGTGCCAGCACCCCTCATCACGGGGCAGGCCCTTCCTACGAGCAGTACTTC. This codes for CASTPHHGAGPSYEQYF.

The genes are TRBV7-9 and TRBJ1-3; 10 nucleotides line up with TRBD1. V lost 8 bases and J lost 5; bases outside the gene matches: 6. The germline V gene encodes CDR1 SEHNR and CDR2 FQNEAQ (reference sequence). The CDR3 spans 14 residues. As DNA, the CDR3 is TGTGCCAGCGGACCGGGACAGGGGAGAAACACCATATATTTT. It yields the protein CASGPGQGRNTIYF.

The CDR3 protein is CASGEGNTGELFF. CDR3 in DNA: TGTGCCAGCGGCGAGGGGAACACCGGGGAGCTGTTTTTT. The V call is TRBV6-5, the J call TRBJ2-2; a weak D match, TRBD2 (5 bases). This CDR3 comprises 13 residues. The germline CDR1 and CDR2 sequences are MNHEY and SVGAGI. V was shortened by 8 bases and J by 1 base, with 8 bases between the two germline ends.

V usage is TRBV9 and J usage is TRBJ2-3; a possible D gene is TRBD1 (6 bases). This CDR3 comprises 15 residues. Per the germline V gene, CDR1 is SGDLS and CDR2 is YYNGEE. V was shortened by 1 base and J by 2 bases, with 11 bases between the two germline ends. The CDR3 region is CASSVMGHSTDTQYF. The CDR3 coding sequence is TGTGCCAGCAGCGTAATGGGACATTCCACAGATACGCAGTATTTT.

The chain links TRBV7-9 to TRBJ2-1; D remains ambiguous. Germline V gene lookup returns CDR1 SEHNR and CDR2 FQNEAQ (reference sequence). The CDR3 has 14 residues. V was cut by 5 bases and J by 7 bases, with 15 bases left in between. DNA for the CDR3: TGTGCCAGCAGCATAATGGGCGCTCGAAATGAGCAGTTCTTC. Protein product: CASSIMGARNEQFF.

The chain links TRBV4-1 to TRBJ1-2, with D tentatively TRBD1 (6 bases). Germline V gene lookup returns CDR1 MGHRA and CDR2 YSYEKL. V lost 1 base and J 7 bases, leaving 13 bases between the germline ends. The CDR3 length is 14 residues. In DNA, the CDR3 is TGCGCCAGCAGCCAAGGTACAGGGAACGGTGGCTACACCTTC. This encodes CASSQGTGNGGYTF.

The CDR3 spells CASSLATAGETQYF. The CDR3 bases are TGCGCCAGCAGCTTGGCCACAGCAGGGGAGACCCAGTACTTC. The chain recombines TRBV5-1 with TRBJ2-5; a possible D gene is TRBD1 (5 bases). The CDR3 spans 14 residues. Germline loops: CDR1 SGHRS, CDR2 YFSETQ. The ends were cut back, 0 bases at V and 5 bases at J, with 11 bases in the middle.

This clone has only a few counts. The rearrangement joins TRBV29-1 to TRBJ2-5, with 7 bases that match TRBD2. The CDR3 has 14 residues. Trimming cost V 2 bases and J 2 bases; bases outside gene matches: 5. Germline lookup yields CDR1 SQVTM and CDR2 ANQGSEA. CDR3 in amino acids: CSVERASGQETQYF. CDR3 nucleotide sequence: TGCAGCGTTGAAAGGGCTAGCGGACAAGAGACCCAGTACTTC.

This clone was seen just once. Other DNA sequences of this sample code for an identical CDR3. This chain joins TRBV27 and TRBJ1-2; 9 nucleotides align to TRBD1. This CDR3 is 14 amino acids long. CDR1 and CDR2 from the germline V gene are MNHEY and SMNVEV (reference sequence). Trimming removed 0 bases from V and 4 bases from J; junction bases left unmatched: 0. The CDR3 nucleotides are TGTGCCAGCAGTTTATCGGGACAGGGCTATGGCTACACCTTC. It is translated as CASSLSGQGYGYTF.

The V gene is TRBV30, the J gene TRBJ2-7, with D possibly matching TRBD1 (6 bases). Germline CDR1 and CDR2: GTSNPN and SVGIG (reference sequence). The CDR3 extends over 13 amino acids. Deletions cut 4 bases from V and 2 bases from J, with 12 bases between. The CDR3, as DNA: TGTGCCTGGAAATTGACAGGTACCTACGAGCAGTACTTC. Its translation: CAWKLTGTYEQYF.

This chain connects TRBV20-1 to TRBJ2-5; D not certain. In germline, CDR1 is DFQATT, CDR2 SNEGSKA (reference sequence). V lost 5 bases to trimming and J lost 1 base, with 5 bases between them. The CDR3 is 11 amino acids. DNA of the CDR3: TGCAGTGCTCCGGCCCAAGAGACCCAGTACTTC. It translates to CSAPAQETQYF.

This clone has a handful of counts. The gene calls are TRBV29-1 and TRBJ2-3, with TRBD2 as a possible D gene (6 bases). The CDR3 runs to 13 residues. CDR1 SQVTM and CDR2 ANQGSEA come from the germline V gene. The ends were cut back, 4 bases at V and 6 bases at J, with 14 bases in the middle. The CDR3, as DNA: TGCAGCGTTGCCGGGAGATATTCGGATACGCAGTATTTT. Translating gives CSVAGRYSDTQYF.

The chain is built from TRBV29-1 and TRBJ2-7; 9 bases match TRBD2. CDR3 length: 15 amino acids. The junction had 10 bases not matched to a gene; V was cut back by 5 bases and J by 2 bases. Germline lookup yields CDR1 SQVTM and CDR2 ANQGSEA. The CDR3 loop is CSVQTGLANTYEQYF. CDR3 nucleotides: TGCAGCGTTCAAACGGGACTAGCCAATACCTACGAGCAGTACTTC.

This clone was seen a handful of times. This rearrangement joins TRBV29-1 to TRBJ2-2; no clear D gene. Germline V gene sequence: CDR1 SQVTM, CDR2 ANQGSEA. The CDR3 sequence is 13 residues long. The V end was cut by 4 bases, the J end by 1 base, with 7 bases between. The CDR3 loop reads CSVVDENTGELFF. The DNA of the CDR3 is TGCAGCGTTGTGGACGAGAACACCGGGGAGCTGTTTTTT.

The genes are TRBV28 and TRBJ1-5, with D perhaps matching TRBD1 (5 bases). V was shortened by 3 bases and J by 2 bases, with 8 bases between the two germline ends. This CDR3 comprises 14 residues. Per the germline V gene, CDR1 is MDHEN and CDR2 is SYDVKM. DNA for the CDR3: TGTGCCAGCAGTTTGGGGGTTGGCAATCAGCCCCAGCATTTT. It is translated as CASSLGVGNQPQHF.

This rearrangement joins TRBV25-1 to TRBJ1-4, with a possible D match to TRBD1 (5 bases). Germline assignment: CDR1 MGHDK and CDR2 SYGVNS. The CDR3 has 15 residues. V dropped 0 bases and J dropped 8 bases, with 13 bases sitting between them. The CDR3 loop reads CASSEYGAWGEKLFF. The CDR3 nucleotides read TGTGCCAGCAGTGAATATGGGGCATGGGGCGAAAAACTGTTTTTT.

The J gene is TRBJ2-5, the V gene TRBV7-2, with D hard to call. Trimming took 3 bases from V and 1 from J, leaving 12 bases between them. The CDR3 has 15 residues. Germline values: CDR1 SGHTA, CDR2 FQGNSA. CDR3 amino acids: CASSFGRQVQETQYF. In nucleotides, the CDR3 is TGTGCCAGCAGCTTCGGTCGTCAGGTCCAAGAGACCCAGTACTTC.

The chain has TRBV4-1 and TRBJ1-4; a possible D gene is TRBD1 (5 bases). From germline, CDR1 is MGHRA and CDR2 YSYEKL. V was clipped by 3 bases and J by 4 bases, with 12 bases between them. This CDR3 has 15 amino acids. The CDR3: CASSHGDRDNEKLFF. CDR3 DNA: TGCGCCAGCAGCCATGGCGACAGAGATAATGAAAAACTGTTTTTT.